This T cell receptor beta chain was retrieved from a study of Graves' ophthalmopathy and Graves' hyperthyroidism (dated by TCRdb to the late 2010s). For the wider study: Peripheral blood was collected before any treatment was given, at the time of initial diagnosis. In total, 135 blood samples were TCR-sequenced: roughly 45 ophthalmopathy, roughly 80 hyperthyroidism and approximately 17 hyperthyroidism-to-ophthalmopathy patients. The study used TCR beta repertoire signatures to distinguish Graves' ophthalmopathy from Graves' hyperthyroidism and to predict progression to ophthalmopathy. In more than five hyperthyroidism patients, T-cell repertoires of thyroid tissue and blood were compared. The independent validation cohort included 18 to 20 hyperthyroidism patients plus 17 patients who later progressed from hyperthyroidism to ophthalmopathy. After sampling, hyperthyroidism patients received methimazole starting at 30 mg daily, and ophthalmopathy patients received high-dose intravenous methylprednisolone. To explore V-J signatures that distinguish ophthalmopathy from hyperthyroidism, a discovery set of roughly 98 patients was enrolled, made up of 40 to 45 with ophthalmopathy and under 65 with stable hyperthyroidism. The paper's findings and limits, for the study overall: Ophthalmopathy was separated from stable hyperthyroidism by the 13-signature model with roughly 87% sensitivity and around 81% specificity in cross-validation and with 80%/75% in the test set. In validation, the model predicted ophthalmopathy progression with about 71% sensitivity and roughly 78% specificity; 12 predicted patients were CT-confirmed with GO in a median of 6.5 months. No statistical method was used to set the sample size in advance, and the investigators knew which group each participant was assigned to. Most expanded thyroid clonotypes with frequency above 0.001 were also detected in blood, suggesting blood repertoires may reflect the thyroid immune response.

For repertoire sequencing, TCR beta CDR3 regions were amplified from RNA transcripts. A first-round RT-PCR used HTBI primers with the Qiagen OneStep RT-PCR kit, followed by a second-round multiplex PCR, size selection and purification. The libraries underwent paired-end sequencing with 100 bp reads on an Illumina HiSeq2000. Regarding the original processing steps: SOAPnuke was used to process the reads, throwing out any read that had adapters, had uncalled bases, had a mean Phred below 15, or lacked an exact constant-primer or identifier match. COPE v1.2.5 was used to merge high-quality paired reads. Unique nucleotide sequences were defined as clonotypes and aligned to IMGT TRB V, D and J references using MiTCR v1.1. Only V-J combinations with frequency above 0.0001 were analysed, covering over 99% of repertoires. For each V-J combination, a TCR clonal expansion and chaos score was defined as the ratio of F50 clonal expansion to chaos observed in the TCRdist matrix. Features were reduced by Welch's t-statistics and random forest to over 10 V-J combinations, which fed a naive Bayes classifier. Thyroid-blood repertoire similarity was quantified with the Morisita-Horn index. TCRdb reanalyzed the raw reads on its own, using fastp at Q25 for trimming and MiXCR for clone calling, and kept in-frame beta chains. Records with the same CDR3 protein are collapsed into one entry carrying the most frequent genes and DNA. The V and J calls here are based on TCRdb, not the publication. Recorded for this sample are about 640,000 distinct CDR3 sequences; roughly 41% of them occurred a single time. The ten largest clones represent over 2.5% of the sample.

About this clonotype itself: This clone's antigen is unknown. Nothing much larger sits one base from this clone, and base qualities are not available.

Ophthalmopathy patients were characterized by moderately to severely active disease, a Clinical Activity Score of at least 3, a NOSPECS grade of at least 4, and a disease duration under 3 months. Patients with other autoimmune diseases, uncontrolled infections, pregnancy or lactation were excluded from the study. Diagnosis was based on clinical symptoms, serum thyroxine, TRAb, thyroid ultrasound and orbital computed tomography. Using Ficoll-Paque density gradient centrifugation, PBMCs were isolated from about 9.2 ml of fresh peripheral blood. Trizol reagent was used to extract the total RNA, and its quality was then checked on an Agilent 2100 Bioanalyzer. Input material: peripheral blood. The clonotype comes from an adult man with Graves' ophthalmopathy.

Here is the DNA: TGTGCCGGTCATAATTCACCCCTCCACTTT. Translated, this gives CAGHNSPLHF. The chain links TRBV10-3 with TRBJ1-6, with no confidently assigned D gene. V loses 11 bases of germline sequence and J loses 5 bases, and the interval between the two ends is 4 bases. As encoded in the germline V gene, CDR1 is ENHRY while CDR2 is SYGVKD. The CDR3 measures 10 amino acids from cysteine to phenylalanine. Here the CDR3 DNA is all that survives: 30 bases in frame from base 1.